These 4 T cell receptor beta chains were sequenced from one sample in a study of identical twins. A single record per CDR3 protein comes from TCRdb applying MiXCR to the 5' RACE reads. Of over 500,000 distinct CDR3 sequences listed, around 20% are singletons. These data were also reused for a study on T cells expressing NK-cell markers.

Sequences were obtained from CD4+ T cells sorted from blood. Receptors were obtained from a woman aged 18-30 years in good health.

Comment on this clonotype: One end of the junction varies from germline; a read error may be responsible. The J gene is TRBJ2-6, the V gene TRBV12-3 or TRBV12-4, with 12 bases that match TRBD2. The CDR3 length is 17 residues. This CDR3 reads CASSPSGRALGANVLIF. The CDR3 nucleotides read TGTGCCAGCAGTCCTAGCGGGAGGGCCCTTGGGGCCAACGTCCTGATTTTC.

The chain couples TRBV12-5 to TRBJ2-7; no definite D call. Between the trimmed V and J ends, which lost 0 bases and 4 bases, there was a span of 22 bases. The CDR3 spans 18 residues. Germline V lookup: CDR1 LGHNT, CDR2 FRNRAP. The CDR3 reads CASGLVPGWGIKLYEQYF. CDR3 nucleotides: TGTGCTAGTGGTTTGGTACCTGGTTGGGGAATCAAACTTTACGAGCAGTACTTC.

This clonotype was observed a handful of times. This sequence joins TRBV5-1 and TRBJ1-2; D unresolved. Trimming removed 4 bases from V and 8 bases from J, with 21 bases in between. The length of the CDR3 is 15 residues. Looked up from germline, CDR1 is SGHRS and CDR2 is YFSETQ. CDR3 amino acids: CASSPNVMRGSGYTF. DNA for the CDR3: TGCGCCAGCAGCCCAAACGTCATGCGGGGTTCGGGCTACACCTTC.

This clonotype was counted once. The chain links TRBV3-1 to TRBJ2-5, with 10 nucleotides matching TRBD1. CDR3 length: 16 amino acids. Trimming at V came to 1 base and at J to 5 bases, leaving 7 bases not matched to a gene. CDR1 LGHDT and CDR2 YNNKEL come from the germline V gene (reference sequence). This chain's CDR3 is CASSQGLPGQGETQYF. The CDR3 DNA reads as TGTGCCAGCAGCCAAGGTCTTCCGGGACAGGGGGAGACCCAGTACTTC.